The 29 T cell receptor beta chains in this list originate from one sample, sequenced in a study of T cell responses to AZD1222 COVID-19 vaccine. Measured with immunoSEQ multiplex PCR; TCRdb has only the in-frame clones, and not every one. Of about 150,000 clones detected, around 94% appear once; the ten largest clones hold over 1%. The input for sequencing was peripheral blood, taken on day 0 of AZD1222 vaccination. The receptors shown here come from an adult in good health.

The V call is TRBV18, the J call TRBJ2-4; tentative D call: TRBD2 (6 bases). The CDR3 covers 14 residues. The V gene's germline CDR1 is KGHSH and CDR2 LQKENI. V was clipped by 3 bases and J by 8 bases, with 14 bases between them. DNA for the CDR3: TGTGCCAGCTCACCTCAGGGACTGGGGGACATTCAGTACTTC. This translates into CASSPQGLGDIQYF.

The chain recombines TRBV25-1 with TRBJ2-2, with D perhaps TRBD2 (5 bases). CDR1 and CDR2 from the germline V gene are MGHDK and SYGVNS. Trimming cost V 3 bases and J 6 bases, with 11 bases left between them. This CDR3 spans 14 amino acids. The CDR3 sequence: CASSEGAGPGELFF. The CDR3 DNA is TGTGCCAGCAGTGAGGGAGCAGGACCCGGGGAGCTGTTTTTT.

The table lists this clone with a few counts. The rearrangement links TRBV27 to TRBJ2-7; D perhaps matches TRBD2 (6 bases). Germline lookup yields CDR1 MNHEY and CDR2 SMNVEV (reference sequence). The CDR3 is 12 residues long. Trimming removed 10 bases at V and 0 bases at J, with 10 bases between. The CDR3 DNA sequence: TGTGCCACCCGGGGGTACTCCTACGAGCAGTACGTC. Translation: CATRGYSYEQYV.

The chain employs TRBV10-1 and TRBJ2-3; TRBD2 is a possible D gene (6 bases). Germline CDR1 and CDR2: WNHNN and SYGVQD (reference sequence). The CDR3 is 14 residues long. V was pared by 6 bases and J by 5 bases, with 15 bases between. CDR3 sequence reads: CASRRGPTKDTQYF. CDR3 sequence (DNA): TGCGCCAGCAGGCGGGGACCAACCAAAGATACGCAGTATTTT.

This rearrangement joins TRBV4-1 to TRBJ1-2; 7 positions agree with TRBD1. Trimming removed 3 bases from V and 6 bases from J; junction bases left unmatched: 7. CDR1 and CDR2 from the germline V gene are MGHRA and YSYEKL. The CDR3 is 14 residues long. The CDR3 DNA reads TGCGCCAGCAGCCAGACTCAGGGGGGCAATGGCTACACCTTC. This codes for CASSQTQGGNGYTF.

The chain uses TRBV28 and TRBJ1-3, with 7 positions matching TRBD1. The J segment lost 10 bases and the V segment lost 7 bases, leaving 10 bases of the junction unmatched. The CDR3 sequence is 13 residues long. CDR1 and CDR2 (germline): MDHEN, SYDVKM. The CDR3 sequence is CASTWRGQRTIYF. The CDR3 bases are TGTGCCAGCACCTGGAGGGGGCAGAGGACCATATATTTT.

This clone is a singleton in its sample. The chain joins TRBV7-2 to TRBJ1-1, with TRBD1 matching 7 bases. Trimming took 4 bases from V and 5 from J; bases not matched to a gene: 4. This CDR3 spans 13 amino acids. Germline-derived CDR1 and CDR2 are SGHTA and FQGNSA. DNA of the CDR3: TGTGCCAGCAGCTCGGACAGGAGGACTGAAGCTTTCTTT. Translated, it gives CASSSDRRTEAFF.

The chain is built from TRBV9 and TRBJ2-1, with 7 bases aligning to TRBD2. Germline V CDR1 and CDR2: SGDLS, YYNGEE. The CDR3 sequence is 15 residues long. With V trimmed by 0 bases and J by 4 bases, 4 bases remained unmatched. The DNA for the CDR3 is TGTGCCAGCAGCGTAGGGGGGAGGGCTTACAATGAGCAGTTCTTC. Translated, it gives CASSVGGRAYNEQFF.

The genes are TRBV28 and TRBJ1-6; D call uncertain. This CDR3 has 15 residues. The germline CDR1 and CDR2 sequences are MDHEN and SYDVKM. V lost 7 bases and J lost 8, with 18 bases in between. CDR3 amino acids: CASTSTSGFYSPLHF. DNA of the CDR3: TGTGCCAGCACCTCGACGTCTGGGTTTTATTCACCCCTCCACTTT.

V gene TRBV4-1 combines with J gene TRBJ2-2; D not resolved. The V gene's germline CDR1 is MGHRA and CDR2 YSYEKL. Trimming took off 0 bases at V and 4 bases at J, with 6 bases between the two ends. The CDR3 covers 14 residues. CDR3 amino acids: CASSQDGSTGELFF. The CDR3 DNA follows: TGCGCCAGCAGCCAAGACGGCAGCACCGGGGAGCTGTTTTTT.

The gene calls are TRBV11-2 and TRBJ2-6; D possibly matches TRBD1 or TRBD2 (6 bases each). The CDR3 extends over 17 amino acids. Trimming shortened V by 5 bases and J by 2 bases, and 16 bases separated the two germline ends. The germline V gene encodes CDR1 SGHAT and CDR2 FQNNGV. The CDR3 DNA reads as TGTGCCAGCAGCATGCGAAGGGGGGCTGCTGGGGCCAACGTCCTGACTTTC. This sequence encodes CASSMRRGAAGANVLTF.

The chain is built from TRBV4-1 and TRBJ2-3, with D unclear. With 0 bases removed from V and 3 bases from J, the gap between germline ends came to 7 bases. The CDR3 length is 14 residues. Per germline, CDR1 MGHRA and CDR2 YSYEKL. The CDR3 DNA follows: TGCGCCAGCAGCCAAGAGCCAGGTACAGATACGCAGTATTTT. It encodes CASSQEPGTDTQYF.

The rearrangement uses TRBV2 and TRBJ2-7; D possibly uses TRBD1 or TRBD2 (5 bases each). This CDR3 has 16 amino acids. Germline loops: CDR1 SNHLY, CDR2 FYNNEI. The germline V and J ends were trimmed by 7 bases and 1 base, with 20 bases remaining between them. The CDR3 sequence: CASTLTGTVYSYEQYV. The DNA of the CDR3 is TGTGCCAGCACACTCACGGGGACGGTGTATTCCTACGAGCAGTACGTC.

This clone was seen a handful of times. V usage is TRBV4-3 and J usage is TRBJ1-6, with TRBD1 matching 10 bases. Germline V lookup: CDR1 LGHNA, CDR2 YSLEER. Trimming removed 0 bases from V and 9 bases from J; junction bases left unmatched: 5. The CDR3 totals 16 residues. CDR3 amino acids: CASSQDYGQGGSPLHF. CDR3 nucleotides: TGCGCCAGCAGCCAAGACTACGGACAGGGGGGTTCACCCCTCCACTTT.

This clone was picked up one time. V usage is TRBV9 and J usage is TRBJ2-3, with D perhaps given as TRBD1 or TRBD2 (5 bases each). The CDR3 covers 16 residues. Between the trimmed V and J ends, which lost 4 bases and 0 bases, there was a span of 15 bases. Germline V CDR1 and CDR2: SGDLS, YYNGEE. The CDR3 is CASSLLGTPSTDTQYF. The CDR3 DNA reads TGTGCCAGCAGCCTCCTCGGGACCCCTAGCACAGATACGCAGTATTTT.

V usage is TRBV27 and J usage is TRBJ2-2; D could derive from TRBD1 or TRBD2 (5 bases each). The V end lost 7 bases, the J end lost 0 bases, and 12 bases lay between the germline ends. Per germline, CDR1 MNHEY and CDR2 SMNVEV (reference sequence). The CDR3 sequence is 15 residues long. Here the CDR3 DNA reads TGTGCCAGCAAACCGGGACCGACGAACACCGGGGAGCTGTTTTTT. Translated: CASKPGPTNTGELFF.

The V and J genes are TRBV5-4 and TRBJ2-1, with 14 bases that match TRBD2. The J segment lost 5 bases and the V segment lost 4 bases, leaving 8 bases of the junction unmatched. The CDR3 runs 17 residues. The germline V gene has CDR1 SGHNT and CDR2 YYREEE (reference sequence). CDR3 sequence: CASSARRLAGGHNEQFF. The CDR3 DNA reads TGTGCCAGCAGCGCGCGCCGACTAGCGGGGGGGCACAATGAGCAGTTCTTC.

The CDR3: CASSFPRDRGDSPLHF. The CDR3 region has the DNA TGTGCCAGCAGTTTCCCCCGGGACAGGGGTGATTCACCCCTCCACTTT. The chain employs TRBV28 and TRBJ1-6; TRBD1 matches at 10 bases. After removal of 3 bases from V and 8 bases from J, the junction contained 7 bases not matched to a gene. The CDR3 has 16 residues. Germline V gene sequence: CDR1 MDHEN, CDR2 SYDVKM.

The chain recombines TRBV4-3 with TRBJ1-6; the D gene is possibly TRBD1 (5 bases). The CDR3 sequence is 14 residues long. Germline V gene data show CDR1 as LGHNA and CDR2 as YSLEER. Trimming cost V 4 bases and J 7 bases, with 11 bases left between them. The CDR3 DNA reads TGCGCCAGCAGCCGGGGGGTCGGGAATTCACCCCTCCACTTT. This translates into CASSRGVGNSPLHF.

This clone was seen a handful of times. The rearrangement links TRBV18 to TRBJ2-5; D unresolved. V lost 3 bases and J 4 bases, leaving 9 bases between the germline ends. The CDR3 consists of 13 residues. Germline assignment: CDR1 KGHSH and CDR2 LQKENI. The CDR3 DNA reads TGTGCCAGCTCACCTCTTCATTCAGAGACCCAGTACTTC. It encodes CASSPLHSETQYF.

This clone is a singleton in its sample. The chain recombines TRBV27 with TRBJ1-6; D might be TRBD1 (5 bases). The CDR3 is made up of 18 amino acids. V lost 4 bases and J 3 bases, leaving 19 bases between the germline ends. CDR1 is MNHEY and CDR2 is SMNVEV in the germline V gene (reference sequence). Written as DNA, the CDR3 is TGTGCCAGCAGTTCCCTTGGACATAAGGCATTCTATAATTCACCCCTCCACTTT. Amino acid sequence: CASSSLGHKAFYNSPLHF.

This CDR3 is CASSDSGTTSADTQYF. The CDR3 DNA is TGTGCCAGCAGTGACTCAGGGACTACTTCCGCAGATACGCAGTATTTT. The chain combines TRBV6-4 with TRBJ2-3, with 7 positions matching TRBD2. Germline-derived CDR1 and CDR2 are MRHNA and SNTAGT. CDR3 length equals 16 residues. J gave up 4 bases and V 0 bases, and 7 bases lay outside the gene matches.

The J gene is TRBJ2-3, the V gene TRBV11-2; possibly TRBD2 for D (6 bases). The CDR3 sequence is 15 residues long. The germline gives CDR1 SGHAT, CDR2 FQNNGV. The V gene lost 1 base and the J gene lost 2 bases, with 10 bases spanning the gap. CDR3 nucleotides: TGTGCCAGCAGCTTAGCGGGAGCGACCACAGATACGCAGTATTTT. This gives the protein CASSLAGATTDTQYF.

The genes are TRBV19 and TRBJ2-5; D is unclear. Looked up from germline, CDR1 is LNHDA and CDR2 is SQIVND (reference sequence). CDR3 length: 13 residues. Between the trimmed V and J ends, which lost 6 bases and 2 bases, there was a span of 10 bases. The CDR3 spells CASSTFSQETQYF. CDR3 DNA sequence: TGTGCCAGTAGCACGTTCTCACAAGAGACCCAGTACTTC.

The chain employs TRBV3-1 (or the pseudogene TRBV3-2) and TRBJ1-4; D gene unclear. The CDR3 spans 11 residues. V shed 2 bases and J shed 8 bases, with 3 bases lying between them. In germline, CDR1 is LGHDT, CDR2 YNNKEL (reference sequence). The CDR3 bases are TGTGCCAGCAGCCAAATGGAAAAACTGTTTTTT. This encodes CASSQMEKLFF.

V usage is TRBV15 and J usage is TRBJ2-1, with D uncertain. Per the germline V gene, CDR1 is LNHNV and CDR2 is YYDKDF (reference sequence). CDR3 length: 12 residues. The V and J ends lost 3 bases and 9 bases respectively, with 9 bases between them. The CDR3 DNA is TGTGCCACCAGCAGCGGAGTCGGTGAGCAGTTCTTC. It specifies CATSSGVGEQFF.

The J gene is TRBJ1-6, the V gene TRBV6-5, with a tentative D call TRBD1 (5 bases). Germline values: CDR1 MNHEY, CDR2 SVGAGI. The CDR3 extends over 16 amino acids. Trimming took off 0 bases at V and 10 bases at J, with 16 bases between the two ends. In nucleotides, the CDR3 is TGTGCCAGCAGTTACTCGAGGTATAGGGGAACCTCACCCCTCCACTTT. The encoded protein is CASSYSRYRGTSPLHF.

V and J are TRBV28 and TRBJ1-2; 10 nucleotides match TRBD1. V lost 6 bases to trimming and J lost 3 bases; unmatched junction nucleotides: 4. Germline V lookup: CDR1 MDHEN, CDR2 SYDVKM. This CDR3 region has 14 residues. The CDR3 DNA follows: TGTGCCAGCAGGTCAGGACAGGGGGACTATGGCTACACCTTC. Translating it yields CASRSGQGDYGYTF.

The chain links TRBV19 to TRBJ1-2, with 8 positions matching TRBD1. The CDR3 extends over 15 amino acids. With V trimmed by 7 bases and J by 4 bases, 11 bases remained unmatched. CDR1 and CDR2 (germline): LNHDA, SQIVND (reference sequence). The CDR3 here is CASMAMGQAIYGYTF. The CDR3 DNA reads TGTGCCAGTATGGCGATGGGACAGGCGATCTATGGCTACACCTTC.